The clone carrying this TCR beta chain was counted a few times. The antigen remains undetermined. The record originates from a study of beta chain features in type 1 diabetes. Points from the study as a whole: PCR might favor shorter templates, but any such skew would affect patients and controls equally. Reduced insertions and increased deletions marked VDJ junctions in type 1 diabetes patients. Comparison showed that naive, central memory and Treg TCRB repertoires appeared more similar among patients than among healthy donors. Within each of all four CD4+ subsets, Type 1 diabetes patients had TCRB CDR3s that were moderately but significantly shorter.

TCRB transcripts that were expressed got sequenced, as all of the isolated RNA had been reverse transcribed. The table came from immunoSEQ multiplex PCR; TCRdb's copy has only in-frame clones and leaves some out. The table lists more than 250,000 clones, about 20% of them singletons. The sample was naive CD4+ T cells from blood. The clonotype originates from a woman in her 40s with type 1 diabetes.

The CDR3 protein is CASSLWGDPNTEAFF. Here the CDR3 DNA reads TGTGCCAGCAGCTTATGGGGGGACCCGAACACTGAAGCTTTCTTT. The gene calls are TRBV7-3 and TRBJ1-1; possibly TRBD1 for D (5 bases). CDR3 length: 15 residues. CDR1 SGHTA and CDR2 FQGTGA come from the germline V gene. Trimming took off 2 bases at V and 1 base at J, with 11 bases between the two ends.